This is a list of T cell receptor beta chains from one sample in a study of blood T cell repertoires in COVID-19. Profiled with immunoSEQ multiplex PCR; TCRdb holds only in-frame clones, not every one. The sample consists of about 250,000 clones, about four fifths of them appearing once. The sequenced sample consisted of peripheral blood. The receptors originated from an older woman with acute or convalescent COVID-19. Each CDR3 is given with its conserved first and last residue. Fields, in order: CDR3 DNA, CDR3 protein, D gene, clone size, V gene, J gene. A D gene is named only where the DNA matches it firmly. Clone size is shown for a subset of rows, as once, few, many or a class of expanded clone.

CDR3 DNA: TGTGCCAGCAGCCCCAAGGGGGTACCGGAGAACGAGCAGTACTTC
CDR3 protein: CASSPKGVPENEQYF
D gene: -
clone size: -
V gene: TRBV11-1
J gene: TRBJ2-7

CDR3 DNA: TGTGCCAGCAGCCAAGATCGAGGGGGCGGCCCGCCCCAGCATTTT
CDR3 protein: CASSQDRGGGPPQHF
D gene: TRBD1
clone size: -
V gene: TRBV4-2
J gene: TRBJ1-5

CDR3 DNA: TGTGCCAGCAGTGAACCAGTCTCTGGAAACACCATATATTTT
CDR3 protein: CASSEPVSGNTIYF
D gene: -
clone size: -
V gene: TRBV6-1
J gene: TRBJ1-3

CDR3 DNA: TGCAGGGGCCCGGTGGGCTACACCTTC
CDR3 protein: CRGPVGYTF
D gene: -
clone size: many
V gene: TRBV20-1
J gene: TRBJ1-2

CDR3 DNA: TGTGCCAGTCTACCCCCCGGGAGCAACACTGAAGCTTTCTTT
CDR3 protein: CASLPPGSNTEAFF
D gene: -
clone size: -
V gene: TRBV19
J gene: TRBJ1-1

CDR3 DNA: TGTGCCAGCTCCCAGATACAGGGCGTCACTGAAGCTTTCTTT
CDR3 protein: CASSQIQGVTEAFF
D gene: -
clone size: -
V gene: TRBV18
J gene: TRBJ1-1

CDR3 DNA: TGTGCCAGCAGCTTACGACAGGGGGCGGGCACAGATACGCAGTATTTT
CDR3 protein: CASSLRQGAGTDTQYF
D gene: TRBD1
clone size: -
V gene: TRBV7-2
J gene: TRBJ2-3

CDR3 DNA: TGTGCCAGCAGCACTCCGGGCACTGAAGCTTTCTTT
CDR3 protein: CASSTPGTEAFF
D gene: -
clone size: -
V gene: TRBV6-5
J gene: TRBJ1-1

CDR3 DNA: TGTGCCAGCAGTCTCGGAGAAGGCCTCCACTTT
CDR3 protein: CASSLGEGLHF
D gene: -
clone size: -
V gene: TRBV2
J gene: TRBJ1-6

CDR3 DNA: TGTGCCAGTAGTATACGTGGGGCTACTGGGGCCAACGTCCTGACTTTC
CDR3 protein: CASSIRGATGANVLTF
D gene: -
clone size: -
V gene: TRBV19
J gene: TRBJ2-6

CDR3 DNA: TGTGCCAGCAGTGACTCTACCCGAAGGGGAGAGCAGTACTTC
CDR3 protein: CASSDSTRRGEQYF
D gene: -
clone size: -
V gene: TRBV6-5
J gene: TRBJ2-7

CDR3 DNA: TGTGCCAGCAGTTTTCTCCTACAGGGTATCTATGGCTACACCTTC
CDR3 protein: CASSFLLQGIYGYTF
D gene: -
clone size: -
V gene: TRBV28
J gene: TRBJ1-2

CDR3 DNA: TGCAGCGTTCAACTCAACGGACAGGGGCGGCCCCAGCATTTT
CDR3 protein: CSVQLNGQGRPQHF
D gene: TRBD1
clone size: -
V gene: TRBV29-1
J gene: TRBJ1-5

CDR3 DNA: TGTGCCAGCAGTTACTCGAGTTTAAGTACTATCCGGGGCAATCAGCCCCAGCATTTT
CDR3 protein: CASSYSSLSTIRGNQPQHF
D gene: -
clone size: -
V gene: TRBV6-2/TRBV6-3
J gene: TRBJ1-5

CDR3 DNA: TGTGCCTGGAGCGGACAGGGGGTCCGGCGGGGGGCTTCGAACACCGGGGAGCTGTTTTTT
CDR3 protein: CAWSGQGVRRGASNTGELFF
D gene: TRBD1
clone size: -
V gene: TRBV30
J gene: TRBJ2-2

CDR3 DNA: TGTGCCAGCAGCTCGCGACAAGACAATGAGCAGTTCTTC
CDR3 protein: CASSSRQDNEQFF
D gene: -
clone size: -
V gene: TRBV9
J gene: TRBJ2-1

CDR3 DNA: TGTGCCAGCAGTTTAAGTATGACAGGGGGAAATGGCTACACCTTC
CDR3 protein: CASSLSMTGGNGYTF
D gene: TRBD1
clone size: -
V gene: TRBV28
J gene: TRBJ1-2

CDR3 DNA: TGTGCCAGCAGCCAGTCCCTAGCGGAACTGGGCAATGAGCAGTTCTTC
CDR3 protein: CASSQSLAELGNEQFF
D gene: TRBD2
clone size: -
V gene: TRBV4-2
J gene: TRBJ2-1

CDR3 DNA: TGTGCCAGCAGCCTACCGGGACAGGGGGCCGGGGAGACCCAGTACTTC
CDR3 protein: CASSLPGQGAGETQYF
D gene: TRBD1
clone size: -
V gene: TRBV7-2
J gene: TRBJ2-5

CDR3 DNA: TGTGCCAGCAAAAACAGGGTGGCTGATGGAAACACCATATATTTT
CDR3 protein: CASKNRVADGNTIYF
D gene: -
clone size: -
V gene: TRBV6-5
J gene: TRBJ1-3

CDR3 DNA: TGCGCCAGCAGCCAATCAGTGGGACTAGCGGACAATGAGCAGTTCTTC
CDR3 protein: CASSQSVGLADNEQFF
D gene: TRBD2
clone size: -
V gene: TRBV4-1
J gene: TRBJ2-1

CDR3 DNA: TGTGCCAGCTCCCGCGACAGGGTAGGGACTAACTATGGCTACACCTTC
CDR3 protein: CASSRDRVGTNYGYTF
D gene: TRBD1
clone size: -
V gene: TRBV7-9
J gene: TRBJ1-2

CDR3 DNA: TGTGCCAGCAGTGACTTATATGGGGGGAATTCACCCCTCCACTTT
CDR3 protein: CASSDLYGGNSPLHF
D gene: -
clone size: -
V gene: TRBV27
J gene: TRBJ1-6

CDR3 DNA: TGTGCCAGCAGTCCATACATGAACACTGAAGCTTTCTTT
CDR3 protein: CASSPYMNTEAFF
D gene: -
clone size: -
V gene: TRBV28
J gene: TRBJ1-1

CDR3 DNA: TGTGCCAGTAGTACCGGACAACCCAGCTATGGCTACACCTTC
CDR3 protein: CASSTGQPSYGYTF
D gene: -
clone size: -
V gene: TRBV19
J gene: TRBJ1-2

CDR3 DNA: TGTGCCAGCAGGACTAGCGGGAACACCGGGGAGCTGTTTTTT
CDR3 protein: CASRTSGNTGELFF
D gene: TRBD2
clone size: once
V gene: TRBV6-5
J gene: TRBJ2-2

CDR3 DNA: TGCGCCAGCAGCTTGGCAGAATCCTACAATGAGCAGTTCTTC
CDR3 protein: CASSLAESYNEQFF
D gene: -
clone size: -
V gene: TRBV5-1
J gene: TRBJ2-1

CDR3 DNA: TGTGCCAGCAGCTCGTTGACTGGTAACTATGGCTACACCTTC
CDR3 protein: CASSSLTGNYGYTF
D gene: -
clone size: -
V gene: TRBV5-6
J gene: TRBJ1-2

CDR3 DNA: TGTGCCAGCAGTTACGACAGGGGGGGGAACTATGGCTACACCTTC
CDR3 protein: CASSYDRGGNYGYTF
D gene: TRBD1
clone size: few
V gene: TRBV2
J gene: TRBJ1-2

CDR3 DNA: TGTGCCAGCAGCTTTCTCATCCGGGGGACCGGGGAGCTGTTTTTT
CDR3 protein: CASSFLIRGTGELFF
D gene: -
clone size: -
V gene: TRBV7-2
J gene: TRBJ2-2

CDR3 DNA: TGTGCCAGCAGCTTAGAATCAGGACGGGGCACTGAAGCTTTCTTT
CDR3 protein: CASSLESGRGTEAFF
D gene: -
clone size: -
V gene: TRBV7-9
J gene: TRBJ1-1

CDR3 DNA: TGTGCCAGTAGTGAGGCCGTCACCTACGAGCAGTACTTC
CDR3 protein: CASSEAVTYEQYF
D gene: -
clone size: -
V gene: TRBV19
J gene: TRBJ2-7

CDR3 DNA: TGTGCCAGCAGCTTAGACAGGACCACCTACGAGCAGTACTTC
CDR3 protein: CASSLDRTTYEQYF
D gene: -
clone size: -
V gene: TRBV7-2
J gene: TRBJ2-7

CDR3 DNA: TGTGCCAGCAGTTACTGGACTAGCGGGGAAGAGACCCAGTACTTC
CDR3 protein: CASSYWTSGEETQYF
D gene: TRBD2
clone size: once
V gene: TRBV6-6
J gene: TRBJ2-5

CDR3 DNA: TGTGCCAGCAGCCAGACTAGCTCTTACAATGAGCAGTTCTTC
CDR3 protein: CASSQTSSYNEQFF
D gene: TRBD2
clone size: -
V gene: TRBV7-9
J gene: TRBJ2-1

CDR3 DNA: TGTGCCAGCAGTGCCGCGTGGGGCGCGGTCACTGAAGCTTTCTTT
CDR3 protein: CASSAAWGAVTEAFF
D gene: -
clone size: once
V gene: TRBV2
J gene: TRBJ1-1

CDR3 DNA: TGTGCCAGCAGCGTAGGGACAGGCCTTGACTATGGCTACACCTTC
CDR3 protein: CASSVGTGLDYGYTF
D gene: TRBD1
clone size: -
V gene: TRBV9
J gene: TRBJ1-2

CDR3 DNA: TGTGCCAGCAGTTTAGCGCGGGGACTACAGTTCTTC
CDR3 protein: CASSLARGLQFF
D gene: TRBD2
clone size: -
V gene: TRBV12-3/TRBV12-4
J gene: TRBJ2-1

CDR3 DNA: TGCGCCAGCAGCTTGGAAGGGGGTGGCTACACCTTC
CDR3 protein: CASSLEGGGYTF
D gene: -
clone size: -
V gene: TRBV5-1
J gene: TRBJ1-2

CDR3 DNA: TGTGCCAGCAGCTTAGCCCCACAGGTCAATCAGCCCCAGCATTTT
CDR3 protein: CASSLAPQVNQPQHF
D gene: -
clone size: -
V gene: TRBV7-2
J gene: TRBJ1-5

CDR3 DNA: TGTGCCAGCAGCCTCCTGACTAGCGGGGTAAAGACCCAGTACTTC
CDR3 protein: CASSLLTSGVKTQYF
D gene: TRBD2
clone size: -
V gene: TRBV7-2
J gene: TRBJ2-5

CDR3 DNA: TGTGCCAGCAGCTTACGGCCGTCCGGCGGGTTTACGGCAGAAGGCTACACCTTC
CDR3 protein: CASSLRPSGGFTAEGYTF
D gene: -
clone size: -
V gene: TRBV7-2
J gene: TRBJ1-2

CDR3 DNA: TGCGCCAGCAGCCCGAACAGACAGATCTCTGGAAACACCATATATTTT
CDR3 protein: CASSPNRQISGNTIYF
D gene: -
clone size: -
V gene: TRBV5-1
J gene: TRBJ1-3

CDR3 DNA: TGTGCCAGCACGGGGGGGGCGGGCACTGAAGCTTTCTTT
CDR3 protein: CASTGGAGTEAFF
D gene: -
clone size: -
V gene: TRBV25-1
J gene: TRBJ1-1

CDR3 DNA: TGTGCCAGCAGCTGGACTAGCGGGGTGAGAGATACGCAGTATTTT
CDR3 protein: CASSWTSGVRDTQYF
D gene: TRBD2
clone size: once
V gene: TRBV5-4
J gene: TRBJ2-3

CDR3 DNA: TGCGCCAGCAGCCAAGATCCGCAGGGTGGCACAGATACGCAGTATTTT
CDR3 protein: CASSQDPQGGTDTQYF
D gene: -
clone size: -
V gene: TRBV4-3
J gene: TRBJ2-3

CDR3 DNA: TGTGCCAGTAGTATAGATCAGTGGCAGGGCGACAATCAGCCCCAGCATTTT
CDR3 protein: CASSIDQWQGDNQPQHF
D gene: -
clone size: few
V gene: TRBV19
J gene: TRBJ1-5

CDR3 DNA: TGTGCCAGCAGCGCGGACAGGGCCTTCTATGGCTACACCTTC
CDR3 protein: CASSADRAFYGYTF
D gene: TRBD1
clone size: few
V gene: TRBV6-5
J gene: TRBJ1-2

CDR3 DNA: TGCGCCAGCAGCTTGGAGGGGCGGGGGTACAATGAGCAGTTCTTC
CDR3 protein: CASSLEGRGYNEQFF
D gene: TRBD2
clone size: -
V gene: TRBV5-1
J gene: TRBJ2-1

CDR3 DNA: TGTGCCAGCAGCTTACCAGGGTTGAACACTGAAGCTTTCTTT
CDR3 protein: CASSLPGLNTEAFF
D gene: -
clone size: -
V gene: TRBV7-8
J gene: TRBJ1-1

CDR3 DNA: TGTGCCAGCATGGGTAGCGGCAGGGGGAATGAAAAACTGTTTTTT
CDR3 protein: CASMGSGRGNEKLFF
D gene: TRBD1
clone size: -
V gene: TRBV6-4
J gene: TRBJ1-4

CDR3 DNA: TGTGCCAGCAGGCCCGGGACAGGGGGAACAGATACGCAGTATTTT
CDR3 protein: CASRPGTGGTDTQYF
D gene: TRBD1
clone size: -
V gene: TRBV2
J gene: TRBJ2-3

CDR3 DNA: TGTGCCAGCTCACCACACCGGGGGGCGAATCAGCCCCAGCATTTT
CDR3 protein: CASSPHRGANQPQHF
D gene: -
clone size: -
V gene: TRBV18
J gene: TRBJ1-5

CDR3 DNA: TGTGCCAGCAGTTTCATGACAGAGGCTCAGTACTTC
CDR3 protein: CASSFMTEAQYF
D gene: -
clone size: -
V gene: TRBV6-5
J gene: TRBJ2-4

CDR3 DNA: TGTGCCAGTAAAGCTAGCGGGGGGCTAGCAATTGAGCAGTTCTTC
CDR3 protein: CASKASGGLAIEQFF
D gene: TRBD2
clone size: -
V gene: TRBV19
J gene: TRBJ2-1

CDR3 DNA: TGTGCCAGCAGTTCCTTGGACTGGAAAGAGACCCAGTACTTC
CDR3 protein: CASSSLDWKETQYF
D gene: -
clone size: -
V gene: TRBV27
J gene: TRBJ2-5